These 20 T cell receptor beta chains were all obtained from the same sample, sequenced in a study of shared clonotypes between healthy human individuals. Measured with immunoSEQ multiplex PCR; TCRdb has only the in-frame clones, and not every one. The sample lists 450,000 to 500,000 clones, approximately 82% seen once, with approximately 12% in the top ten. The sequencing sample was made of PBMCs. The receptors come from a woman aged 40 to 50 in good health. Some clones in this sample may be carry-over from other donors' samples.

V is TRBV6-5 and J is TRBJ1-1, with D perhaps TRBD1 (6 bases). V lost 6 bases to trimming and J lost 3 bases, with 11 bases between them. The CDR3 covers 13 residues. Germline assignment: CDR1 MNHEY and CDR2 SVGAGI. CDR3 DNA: TGTGCCAGCAGCGAAAACAGGGACACTGAAGCTTTCTTT. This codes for CASSENRDTEAFF.

The CDR3 DNA follows: TGTGCCAGCAGCTTAGGGGTAGCTGGGGCCAACGTCCTGACTTTC. Encoded protein: CASSLGVAGANVLTF. The chain links TRBV7-2 to TRBJ2-6; no reliable D call. This CDR3 is 15 amino acids long. The V and J ends lost 1 base and 2 bases respectively, with 6 bases between them. Germline assignment: CDR1 SGHTA and CDR2 FQGNSA.

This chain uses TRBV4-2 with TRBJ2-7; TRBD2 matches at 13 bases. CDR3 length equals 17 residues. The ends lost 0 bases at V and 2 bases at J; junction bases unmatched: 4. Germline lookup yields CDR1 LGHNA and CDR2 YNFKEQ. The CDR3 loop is CASSQDALAGGAYEQYF. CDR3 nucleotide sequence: TGTGCCAGCAGCCAAGATGCACTAGCGGGAGGGGCCTACGAGCAGTACTTC.

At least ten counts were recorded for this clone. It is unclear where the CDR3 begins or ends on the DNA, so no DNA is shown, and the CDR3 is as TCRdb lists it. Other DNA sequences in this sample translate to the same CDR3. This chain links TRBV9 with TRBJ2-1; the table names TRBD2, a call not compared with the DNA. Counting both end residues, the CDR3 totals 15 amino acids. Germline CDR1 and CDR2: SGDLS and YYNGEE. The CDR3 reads CASSVAPGATSKPFF.

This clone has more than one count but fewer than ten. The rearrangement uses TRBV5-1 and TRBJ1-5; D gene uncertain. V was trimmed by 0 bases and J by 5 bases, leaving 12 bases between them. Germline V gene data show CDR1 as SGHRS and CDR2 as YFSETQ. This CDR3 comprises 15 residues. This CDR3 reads CASSLGMSGDQPQHF. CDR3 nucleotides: TGCGCCAGCAGCTTGGGGATGAGTGGGGATCAGCCCCAGCATTTT.

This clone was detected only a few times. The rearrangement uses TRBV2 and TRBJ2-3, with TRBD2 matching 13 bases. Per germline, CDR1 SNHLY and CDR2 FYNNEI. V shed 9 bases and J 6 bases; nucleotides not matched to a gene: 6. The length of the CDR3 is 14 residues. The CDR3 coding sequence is TGTGCCAGTAGACTAGCGGGAGGCAGGGATACGCAGTATTTT. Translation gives CASRLAGGRDTQYF.

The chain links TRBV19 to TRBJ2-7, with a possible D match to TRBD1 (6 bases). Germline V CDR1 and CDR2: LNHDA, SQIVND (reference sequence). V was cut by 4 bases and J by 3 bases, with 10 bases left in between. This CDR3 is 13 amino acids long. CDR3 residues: CASSKNRDYEQYF. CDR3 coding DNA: TGTGCCAGTAGTAAAAACAGGGACTACGAGCAGTACTTC.

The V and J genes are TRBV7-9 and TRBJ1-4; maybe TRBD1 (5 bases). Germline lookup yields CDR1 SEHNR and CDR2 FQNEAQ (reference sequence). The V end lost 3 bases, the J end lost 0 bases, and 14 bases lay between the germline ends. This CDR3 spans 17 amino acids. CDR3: CASSFITDSATNEKLFF. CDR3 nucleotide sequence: TGTGCCAGCAGCTTCATCACCGACAGTGCAACTAATGAAAAACTGTTTTTT.

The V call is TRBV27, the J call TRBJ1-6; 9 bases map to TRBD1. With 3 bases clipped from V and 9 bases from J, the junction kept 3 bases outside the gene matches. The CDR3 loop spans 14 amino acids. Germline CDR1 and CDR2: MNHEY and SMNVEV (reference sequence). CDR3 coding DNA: TGTGCCAGCAGTTTGGGACAGGGTATTTCACCCCTCCACTTT. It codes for CASSLGQGISPLHF.

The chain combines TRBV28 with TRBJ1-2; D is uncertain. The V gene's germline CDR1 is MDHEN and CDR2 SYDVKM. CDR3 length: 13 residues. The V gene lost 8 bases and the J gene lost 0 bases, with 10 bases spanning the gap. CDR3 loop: CASSDGANYGYTF. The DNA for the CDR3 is TGTGCCAGCTCGGACGGAGCTAACTATGGCTACACCTTC.

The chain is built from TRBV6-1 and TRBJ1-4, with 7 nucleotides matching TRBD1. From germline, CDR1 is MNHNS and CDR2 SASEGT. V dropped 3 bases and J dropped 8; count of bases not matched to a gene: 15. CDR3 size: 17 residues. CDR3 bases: TGTGCCAGCAGTGACCCCGGGGGTAGGGGGCCACGGGAAAAACTGTTTTTT. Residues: CASSDPGGRGPREKLFF.

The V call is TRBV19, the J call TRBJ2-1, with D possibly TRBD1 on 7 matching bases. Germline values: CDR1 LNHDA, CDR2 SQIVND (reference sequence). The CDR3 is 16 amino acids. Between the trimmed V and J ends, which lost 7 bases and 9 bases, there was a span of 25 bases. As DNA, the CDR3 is TGTGCCAGTAAGATTGGAGGGGCAGGGGGTACTATTGAGCAGTTCTTC. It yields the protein CASKIGGAGGTIEQFF.

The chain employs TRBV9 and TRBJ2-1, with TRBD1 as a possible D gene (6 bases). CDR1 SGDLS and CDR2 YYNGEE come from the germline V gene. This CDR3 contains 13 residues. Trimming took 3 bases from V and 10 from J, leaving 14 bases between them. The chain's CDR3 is CASSAQQGSEQFF. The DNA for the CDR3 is TGTGCCAGCAGCGCTCAACAGGGATCCGAGCAGTTCTTC.

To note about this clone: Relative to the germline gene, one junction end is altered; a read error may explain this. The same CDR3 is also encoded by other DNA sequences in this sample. CDR3 region: CASSEPGTGNETQYF. The CDR3 region has the DNA TGCGCTAGCAGTGAACCCGGGACAGGTAACGAGACCCAGTACTTC. V usage is TRBV10-2 and J usage is TRBJ2-5, with 8 positions matching TRBD1. CDR1 and CDR2 (germline): WSHSY, SAAADI. This CDR3 region has 15 residues.

CDR3: CASLAANYGYTF. CDR3 DNA sequence: TGTGCCAGTCTAGCCGCCAACTATGGCTACACCTTC. The gene calls are TRBV6-5 and TRBJ1-2, with D unclear. V gave up 9 bases and J gave up 2 bases, with 10 bases separating them. CDR3 length: 12 amino acids. Germline CDR1 is MNHEY and CDR2 is SVGAGI.

In nucleotides, the CDR3 is TGTGCCAGCAGTGAAGCGCTTAGGGACGATGAGCAGTTCTTC. Protein sequence: CASSEALRDDEQFF. The chain couples TRBV2 to TRBJ2-1; D is possibly TRBD1 or TRBD2 (5 bases each). V was pared by 0 bases and J by 8 bases, with 11 bases between. The V gene's germline CDR1 is SNHLY and CDR2 FYNNEI. This CDR3 is 14 amino acids long.

The CDR3 region is CASSFGLAGEQYF. For the CDR3, the DNA is TGTGCCAGCAGCTTCGGACTAGCTGGCGAGCAGTACTTC. V and J are TRBV11-3 and TRBJ2-7, with TRBD2 identical over 8 bases. Germline V gene sequence: CDR1 SGHNT, CDR2 YENEEA. The CDR3 has 13 residues. The trim removed 3 bases at V and 6 bases at J, leaving 4 bases unmatched. Combining the CDR3 with reference TRBV11-3 and TRBJ2-7 gives the whole variable domain EAGVVQSPRYKIIEKKQPVAFWCNPISGHNTLYWYLQNLGQGPELLIRYENEEAVDDSQLPKDRFSAERLKGVDSTLKIQPAELGDSAVYLCASSFGLAGEQYFGPGTRLTVT.

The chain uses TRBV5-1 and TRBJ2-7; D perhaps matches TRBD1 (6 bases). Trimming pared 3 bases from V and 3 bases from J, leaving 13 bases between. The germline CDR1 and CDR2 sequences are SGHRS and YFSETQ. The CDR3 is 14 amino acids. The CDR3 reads CASSSTGSLYEQYF. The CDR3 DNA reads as TGCGCCAGCAGCTCTACAGGGTCGCTCTACGAGCAGTACTTC.

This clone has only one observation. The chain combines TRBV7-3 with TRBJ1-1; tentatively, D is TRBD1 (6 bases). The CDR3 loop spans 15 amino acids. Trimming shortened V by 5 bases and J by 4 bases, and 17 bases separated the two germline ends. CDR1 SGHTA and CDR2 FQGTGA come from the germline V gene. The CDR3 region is CASSAAGVMATEAFF. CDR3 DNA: TGTGCCAGCAGCGCGGCAGGGGTTATGGCCACTGAAGCTTTCTTT.

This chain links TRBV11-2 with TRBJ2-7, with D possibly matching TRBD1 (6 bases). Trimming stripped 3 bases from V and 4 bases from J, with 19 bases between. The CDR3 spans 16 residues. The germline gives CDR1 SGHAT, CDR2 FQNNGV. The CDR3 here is CASSFGTGTPIYEQYF. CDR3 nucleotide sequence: TGTGCCAGCAGCTTCGGAACCGGGACACCTATATACGAGCAGTACTTC.